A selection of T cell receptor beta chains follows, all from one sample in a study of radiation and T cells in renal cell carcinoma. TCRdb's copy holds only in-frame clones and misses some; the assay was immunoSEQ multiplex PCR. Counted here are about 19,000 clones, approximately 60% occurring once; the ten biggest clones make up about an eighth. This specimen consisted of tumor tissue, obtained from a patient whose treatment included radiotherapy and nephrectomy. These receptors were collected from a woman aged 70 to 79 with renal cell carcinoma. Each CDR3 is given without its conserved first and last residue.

ASSEGTRYNEQF	TRBV28	TRBJ2-1
ASSFGGRGEQY	TRBV27	TRBJ2-7
ASSSAGRGSYNEQF	TRBV5-4	TRBJ2-1
ASSWTPGYEQY	TRBV6-5	.
ASSPDMESYEQY	TRBV9	TRBJ2-7
ASNHGSQRGEQY	TRBV5-1	TRBJ2-7
ASSSGDYTGELF	TRBV5-8	TRBJ2-2
ASSQLSGTKGYEQY	TRBV14	TRBJ2-7
ASKIGTTNTGELF	TRBV7-9	TRBJ2-2
ASSHPDSSDGYT	TRBV5-6	TRBJ1-2